The rows below give T cell receptor beta chains drawn from one sample of a study of cytomegalovirus exposure and HLA in healthy donors. Clones were sequenced by immunoSEQ multiplex PCR, and TCRdb holds only the in-frame ones, with some missing. The sample includes fewer than 200,000 clones, about 80% of them seen just once. Material for sequencing was PBMCs. These receptor sequences come from a man aged 18 to 30 in good health and CMV-seropositive. Each CDR3 is given without its conserved first and last residue. The order of the fields is V gene, D gene, clone size, CDR3 protein. D genes are given only for firm matches. Not every row has a clone size; where given, it reads once, few, many or a size class.

V: TRBV5-4
D: NA
size: NA
CDR3: ASSLEPDIPSGNTIY

V: TRBV9
D: TRBD1
size: once
CDR3: ASSGQGQETQY

V: TRBV27
D: NA
size: NA
CDR3: ASSLGGPPYEQY

V: TRBV27
D: NA
size: NA
CDR3: ASSLSSVSRFNEQF

V: TRBV9
D: NA
size: NA
CDR3: ASSVGSIGEETQY

V: TRBV7-9
D: TRBD2
size: NA
CDR3: ASSLGTSGGRNIQY

V: TRBV5-5
D: TRBD1
size: NA
CDR3: ASSLGTVDTQY

V: TRBV29-1
D: NA
size: NA
CDR3: SGSGIEAF

V: TRBV29-1
D: TRBD1
size: once
CDR3: SVGQGDQPQH

V: TRBV10-2
D: NA
size: NA
CDR3: ASVRAGSTEAF

V: TRBV10-3
D: NA
size: NA
CDR3: AISEYLGQSQETQY

V: TRBV7-8
D: NA
size: NA
CDR3: ASPQGGFNQPQH

V: TRBV2
D: NA
size: NA
CDR3: ASSLLGGLATNEKLF

V: TRBV19
D: TRBD2
size: few
CDR3: ASSIFGLAGQETQY

V: TRBV7-9
D: NA
size: NA
CDR3: ASSPEFGGNQPQH

V: TRBV30
D: TRBD1
size: NA
CDR3: AWSPQGAGTQY

V: TRBV9
D: TRBD2
size: NA
CDR3: ASSGGTKQY

V: TRBV19
D: TRBD2
size: NA
CDR3: ASSIVFPRESPGELF

V: TRBV9
D: NA
size: NA
CDR3: ASSGSLTGLYGYT

V: TRBV4-1
D: NA
size: few
CDR3: ASSQAGYPNEKLF

V: TRBV27
D: NA
size: once
CDR3: ASSPASRGLMSPLH

V: TRBV13
D: TRBD2
size: NA
CDR3: ASSPGLGRASYNEQF

V: TRBV6-6
D: NA
size: NA
CDR3: ASSVTSDGNTIY

V: TRBV27
D: TRBD2
size: few
CDR3: ASNPLAANTGELF

V: TRBV6-1
D: TRBD1
size: NA
CDR3: ASSATGVQETQY

V: TRBV6-1
D: NA
size: NA
CDR3: ASMESRRSHEQY

V: TRBV6-1
D: TRBD1
size: NA
CDR3: ASSSGTGEGQPQH

V: TRBV11-2
D: NA
size: NA
CDR3: ASSLAGTDTQY

V: TRBV27
D: NA
size: NA
CDR3: ASSLGRTSYEQY

V: TRBV9
D: TRBD1
size: once
CDR3: ASSVGQGPSYEQY

V: TRBV6-5
D: NA
size: NA
CDR3: ASSYSAERYNSPLH

V: TRBV21-1
D: NA
size: NA
CDR3: ASSKEGSVTDYEQY

V: TRBV11-2
D: NA
size: NA
CDR3: ASSPLIVASQGYT

V: TRBV27
D: NA
size: NA
CDR3: ASSLSISGSTEAF

V: TRBV29-1
D: NA
size: NA
CDR3: SVATGPAANEKLF

V: TRBV2
D: TRBD1
size: NA
CDR3: ASSGDRAPSNTEAF

V: TRBV20-1
D: NA
size: NA
CDR3: SAGGQETQY

V: TRBV4-1
D: NA
size: NA
CDR3: ASSQTGGGMNTEAF

V: TRBV12-5
D: NA
size: few
CDR3: ASGLGQNTGELF

V: TRBV6-5
D: TRBD1
size: few
CDR3: ASSSGTGPYGYT

V: TRBV5-6
D: TRBD1
size: NA
CDR3: ASSLDRDSLTLYGYT

V: TRBV19
D: NA
size: NA
CDR3: ASSMGTIGSNQPQH

V: TRBV2
D: NA
size: NA
CDR3: ASSDSPYSNQPQH

V: TRBV29-1
D: TRBD2
size: NA
CDR3: TVQLAGDYEQY

V: TRBV15
D: NA
size: NA
CDR3: ATSRELRYGYT

V: TRBV6-5
D: NA
size: few
CDR3: ASSYSAGSGANVLT

V: TRBV15
D: TRBD1
size: NA
CDR3: ATSRSRQGNSPQH

V: TRBV9
D: TRBD1
size: NA
CDR3: ASSTGQAWTGELF

V: TRBV29-1
D: TRBD2
size: NA
CDR3: SVDSWEGSKSYNEQF

V: TRBV5-4
D: TRBD1
size: few
CDR3: ASSSGTGVGELF

V: TRBV5-4
D: NA
size: few
CDR3: ASSLVDYRNTEAF

V: TRBV5-4
D: TRBD2
size: NA
CDR3: ASRPIAGSTDTQY

V: TRBV4-2
D: NA
size: NA
CDR3: ASSQDISQANSPLH

V: TRBV5-1
D: TRBD1
size: NA
CDR3: ASSPDRVGTGELF

V: TRBV5-1
D: TRBD1
size: few
CDR3: ASSSGTGGRMDEQF

V: TRBV5-1
D: TRBD2
size: NA
CDR3: ASSARTSSSDEQF

V: TRBV27
D: TRBD1
size: NA
CDR3: ASRPDRGPPYGYT

V: TRBV11-2
D: TRBD2
size: NA
CDR3: ASSLGLAGVPSRY

V: TRBV5-1
D: TRBD1
size: NA
CDR3: ASSLGTGGSLSSGNTIY